One sample yielded the 24 T cell receptor beta chains listed below, sequenced in a study of shared clonotypes between healthy human individuals. The naive CD8 fraction comprised CD45RO-negative cells positively selected for CCR7 and excluded terminally differentiated effector memory CD45RA+ cells. Assay: immunoSEQ multiplex PCR; the TCRdb copy retains only in-frame clones and omits some. The data contain roughly 650,000 clones, roughly 95% of them singletons. Sequencing input: naive CD8+ T cells sorted from blood. Receptors were obtained from a young woman in good health.

This chain links TRBV27 with TRBJ2-1; the D is unclear. Germline loops: CDR1 MNHEY, CDR2 SMNVEV (reference sequence). The CDR3 length is 14 residues. V was pared by 5 bases and J by 1 base, with 9 bases between. In DNA, the CDR3 is TGTGCCAGCAGTCATCGCCTATCCTACAATGAGCAGTTCTTC. Amino acid sequence: CASSHRLSYNEQFF.

The genes are TRBV9 and TRBJ2-1; D is ambiguous. This CDR3 spans 15 amino acids. The ends were cut back, 0 bases at V and 4 bases at J, with 11 bases in the middle. Germline loops: CDR1 SGDLS, CDR2 YYNGEE. CDR3 bases: TGTGCCAGCAGCGTAGGGTGGGAACCTTACAATGAGCAGTTCTTC. Translated, it gives CASSVGWEPYNEQFF.

CDR3 in amino acids: CASSNLQGAGYNEQFF. CDR3 nucleotides: TGTGCCAGCAGCAATTTACAGGGGGCGGGGTACAATGAGCAGTTCTTC. The gene calls are TRBV11-3 and TRBJ2-1, with TRBD1 identical over 9 bases. Looked up from germline, CDR1 is SGHNT and CDR2 is YENEEA. V lost 5 bases to trimming and J lost 4 bases; unmatched junction nucleotides: 9. The CDR3 has 16 amino acids. Variable domain in full (rest from reference TRBV11-3 and TRBJ2-1): EAGVVQSPRYKIIEKKQPVAFWCNPISGHNTLYWYLQNLGQGPELLIRYENEEAVDDSQLPKDRFSAERLKGVDSTLKIQPAELGDSAVYLCASSNLQGAGYNEQFFGPGTRLTVL.

J is TRBJ2-7 and V is TRBV30, with D uncertain. Germline V gives CDR1 GTSNPN, CDR2 SVGIG (reference sequence). The V end lost 0 bases, the J end lost 4 bases, and 4 bases lay between the germline ends. This CDR3 has 11 amino acids. This chain's CDR3 is CAWSVQYEQYF. The CDR3 DNA sequence: TGTGCCTGGAGTGTACAGTACGAGCAGTACTTC.

Turning to this clone: The identical CDR3 is also encoded by other nucleotide sequences in the sample. The rearrangement joins TRBV9 to TRBJ2-7, with TRBD2 identical over 9 bases. Germline V gives CDR1 SGDLS, CDR2 YYNGEE. The CDR3 runs to 14 residues. V shed 3 bases, J shed 1 base, and the junction held 2 bases outside the gene matches. CDR3 DNA sequence: TGTGCCAGCAGCGGGCTAGCGGGATCCTACGAGCAGTACTTC. Encoded protein: CASSGLAGSYEQYF. The full variable domain, its missing parts supplied by reference TRBV9 and TRBJ2-7, is DSGVTQTPKHLITATGQRVTLRCSPRSGDLSVYWYQQSLDQGLQFLIQYYNGEERAKGNILERFSAQQFPDLHSELNLSSLELGDSALYFCASSGLAGSYEQYFGPGTRLTVT.

The gene calls are TRBV19 and TRBJ2-1; 9 nucleotides line up with TRBD2. Looked up from germline, CDR1 is LNHDA and CDR2 is SQIVND (reference sequence). The CDR3 sequence is 14 residues long. The J segment lost 8 bases and the V segment lost 8 bases, leaving 10 bases of the junction unmatched. Written as DNA, the CDR3 is TGTGCCAGTCGGACTAGCGAGAGAGGAGATGAGCAGTTCTTC. This encodes CASRTSERGDEQFF.

This clone has only one observation. The chain employs TRBV19 and TRBJ2-2, with 8 bases matching TRBD2. There are 14 residues in the CDR3. In germline, CDR1 is LNHDA, CDR2 SQIVND (reference sequence). Germline trimming cut 8 bases from V and 6 bases from J; bases unmatched to any gene: 8. For the CDR3, the DNA is TGTGCCAGTTTAGCGGGAACCCGGCCCGGGGAGCTGTTTTTT. Translated, it gives CASLAGTRPGELFF.

V and J are TRBV27 and TRBJ2-1; 15 bases match TRBD2. There are 15 residues in the CDR3. Trimming at V came to 5 bases and at J to 9 bases, leaving 5 bases not matched to a gene. Germline lookup yields CDR1 MNHEY and CDR2 SMNVEV (reference sequence). The CDR3 DNA reads TGTGCCAGCAGTACCGGGACTAGCGGGAGGACTGAGCAGTTCTTC. Translation gives CASSTGTSGRTEQFF.

This chain links TRBV19 with TRBJ1-1; D remains unclear. Trimming took off 0 bases at V and 1 base at J, with 6 bases between the two ends. The length of the CDR3 is 14 residues. Germline lookup yields CDR1 LNHDA and CDR2 SQIVND (reference sequence). This CDR3 is CASSIDPQNTEAFF. The DNA for the CDR3 is TGTGCCAGTAGTATAGATCCCCAGAACACTGAAGCTTTCTTT.

This clone was detected once. This chain joins TRBV2 and TRBJ2-5; 8 bases map to TRBD1. With V trimmed by 5 bases and J by 5 bases, 13 bases remained unmatched. CDR3 length: 16 amino acids. Per germline, CDR1 SNHLY and CDR2 FYNNEI. The CDR3 region has the DNA TGTGCCAGCAGTCCTGGGAAGACAGGGGCGGAGGAGACCCAGTACTTC. It translates to CASSPGKTGAEETQYF.

V and J are TRBV4-1 and TRBJ1-2, with D hard to call. V gave up 0 bases and J gave up 4 bases, with 18 bases separating them. The germline gives CDR1 MGHRA, CDR2 YSYEKL. The CDR3 is 17 residues long. The CDR3 nucleotides read TGCGCCAGCAGCCAAGAATCGAGGAGGGCCACGGGCTATGGCTACACCTTC. Residues: CASSQESRRATGYGYTF.

This clone was detected once. This CDR3 is CASSVGQAYSYEQYF. For the CDR3, the DNA is TGTGCCAGCAGCGTAGGACAGGCCTACTCCTACGAGCAGTACTTC. The chain has TRBV9 and TRBJ2-7, with D possibly being TRBD1 (6 bases). Germline CDR1 is SGDLS and CDR2 is YYNGEE. This CDR3 has 15 amino acids. Trimming pared 0 bases from V and 0 bases from J, leaving 10 bases between.

V and J are TRBV28 and TRBJ1-2; a weak D match, TRBD1 (5 bases). The germline CDR1 and CDR2 sequences are MDHEN and SYDVKM. This CDR3 comprises 16 residues. Between the trimmed V and J ends, which lost 10 bases and 6 bases, there was a span of 27 bases. CDR3 bases: TGTGCCACCCCGCGTTCGGACGTCTCGTCGGGGGATGGCTACACCTTC. Translated: CATPRSDVSSGDGYTF.

The CDR3: CSTLDGHEQYF. The CDR3 nucleotides are TGCAGTACCCTAGACGGCCACGAGCAGTACTTC. The chain recombines TRBV20-1 with TRBJ2-5; the D is unclear. The DNA end is more similar to TRBJ2-7, so the J call may be wrong. The germline gives CDR1 DFQATT, CDR2 SNEGSKA (reference sequence). The CDR3 extends over 11 amino acids.

The chain carries TRBV28 and TRBJ2-7; D is unclear. Deletions cut 3 bases from V and 0 bases from J, with 9 bases between. Per germline, CDR1 MDHEN and CDR2 SYDVKM. The CDR3 spans 14 residues. The chain's CDR3 is CASSFFLGSYEQYF. DNA for the CDR3: TGTGCCAGCAGTTTTTTCCTTGGCTCCTACGAGCAGTACTTC.

The rearrangement links TRBV28 to TRBJ2-5, with D perhaps matching TRBD1 (6 bases). CDR3 size: 13 residues. V dropped 6 bases and J dropped 5 bases, with 13 bases sitting between them. The germline V gene has CDR1 MDHEN and CDR2 SYDVKM. This chain's CDR3 is CASRQGTHETQYF. The CDR3 bases are TGTGCCAGCAGACAGGGAACTCACGAGACCCAGTACTTC.

The chain employs TRBV5-1 and TRBJ1-1, with TRBD1 identical over 7 bases. The CDR3 length is 15 residues. V lost 0 bases and J lost 6; bases outside the gene matches: 8. Germline CDR1 and CDR2: SGHRS and YFSETQ. The CDR3 reads CASSLAGGPTSEAFF. As DNA, the CDR3 is TGCGCCAGCAGCTTGGCAGGGGGTCCTACTTCTGAAGCTTTCTTT.

This clone has a single count. The chain couples TRBV27 to TRBJ1-1, with TRBD1 as a possible D gene (6 bases). Trimming left V 6 bases short and J 4 bases short, with 18 bases between. CDR1 is MNHEY and CDR2 is SMNVEV in the germline V gene (reference sequence). This CDR3 has 15 residues. The DNA of the CDR3 is TGTGCCAGCAGCAAAGAGCCGTGGGGGCCCACTGAAGCTTTCTTT. This encodes CASSKEPWGPTEAFF.

The chain joins TRBV9 to TRBJ1-2, with no clear D. Germline V gene data show CDR1 as SGDLS and CDR2 as YYNGEE. Trimming stripped 0 bases from V and 8 bases from J, with 8 bases between. This CDR3 comprises 12 residues. The CDR3 loop is CASSVGVLGYTF. The DNA for the CDR3 is TGTGCCAGCAGCGTAGGGGTATTAGGCTACACCTTC. Full variable domain (missing parts from reference TRBV9 and TRBJ1-2): DSGVTQTPKHLITATGQRVTLRCSPRSGDLSVYWYQQSLDQGLQFLIQYYNGEERAKGNILERFSAQQFPDLHSELNLSSLELGDSALYFCASSVGVLGYTFGSGTRLTVV.

This rearrangement joins TRBV10-1 to TRBJ2-2; D remains ambiguous. This CDR3 region has 15 residues. The V end lost 6 bases, the J end lost 5 bases, and 16 bases lay between the germline ends. Per the germline V gene, CDR1 is WNHNN and CDR2 is SYGVQD (reference sequence). This CDR3 is CASSSIRIGTGELFF. Written as DNA, the CDR3 is TGCGCCAGCAGCAGCATTCGCATCGGAACCGGGGAGCTGTTTTTT.

The chain employs TRBV27 and TRBJ2-1; TRBD2 aligns across 7 bases. J was trimmed by 5 bases and V by 5 bases; bases with no gene match: 9. This CDR3 spans 15 amino acids. The germline CDR1 and CDR2 sequences are MNHEY and SMNVEV (reference sequence). The CDR3: CASSPGTTHHNEQFF. CDR3 nucleotide sequence: TGTGCCAGCAGTCCCGGGACTACCCATCACAATGAGCAGTTCTTC.

V usage is TRBV28 and J usage is TRBJ2-7; D ambiguous. Looked up from germline, CDR1 is MDHEN and CDR2 is SYDVKM. This CDR3 is built from 13 residues. Trimming shortened V by 8 bases and J by 3 bases, and 14 bases separated the two germline ends. CDR3: CASESPGNYEQYF. CDR3 DNA: TGTGCCAGCGAGAGTCCAGGTAACTACGAGCAGTACTTC.

CDR3 region: CASSELQNEQFF. CDR3 coding DNA: TGTGCCAGCAGTGAGTTGCAAAATGAGCAGTTCTTC. The chain carries TRBV6-5 and TRBJ2-1; no clear D gene. Between the trimmed V and J ends, which lost 5 bases and 7 bases, there was a span of 9 bases. Germline-derived CDR1 and CDR2 are MNHEY and SVGAGI. The CDR3 consists of 12 residues.

This clone has a single count. The gene calls are TRBV4-3 and TRBJ1-5, with TRBD1 as a possible D gene (6 bases). The ends were cut back, 1 base at V and 7 bases at J, with 11 bases in the middle. CDR3 length: 14 amino acids. The V gene's germline CDR1 is LGHNA and CDR2 YSLEER. CDR3 in amino acids: CASSQVADRQPQHF. In nucleotides, the CDR3 is TGCGCCAGCAGCCAAGTAGCGGACAGACAGCCCCAGCATTTT.